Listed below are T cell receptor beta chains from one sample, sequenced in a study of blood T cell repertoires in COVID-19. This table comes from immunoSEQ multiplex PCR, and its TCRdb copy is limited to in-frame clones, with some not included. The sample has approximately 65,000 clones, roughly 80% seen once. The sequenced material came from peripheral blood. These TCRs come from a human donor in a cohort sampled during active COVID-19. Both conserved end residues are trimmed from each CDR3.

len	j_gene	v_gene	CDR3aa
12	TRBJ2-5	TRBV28	ASSSGQGQETQY
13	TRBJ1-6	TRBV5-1	ASSLADRVGSPLH
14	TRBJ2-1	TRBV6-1	ASSEARRAGGNEQF
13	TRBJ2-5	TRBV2	ASSWFGGGRETQY
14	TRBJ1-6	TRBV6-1	ASSEGGGQGFSPLH
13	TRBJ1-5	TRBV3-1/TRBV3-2	ASSLTTDVGQPQH
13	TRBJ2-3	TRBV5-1	ASSGGPQTLDTQY
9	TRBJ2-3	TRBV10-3	AIGPGDTQY
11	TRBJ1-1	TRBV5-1	ASSPGTAVEAF
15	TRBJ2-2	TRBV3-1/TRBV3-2	ASSPKRGGKNTGELF
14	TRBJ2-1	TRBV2	ASSRRAGGSYNEQF
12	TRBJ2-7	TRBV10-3	AISESGQPYEQY
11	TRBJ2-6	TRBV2	ASSQSGANVLT
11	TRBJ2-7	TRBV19	ASRRTGGVEQY
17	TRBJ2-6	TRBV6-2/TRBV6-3	ASSSSGTGPRVGANVLT
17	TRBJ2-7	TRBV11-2	ASSLFSSSQVAGGREQY
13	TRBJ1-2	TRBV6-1	ASSERLGEWDGYT
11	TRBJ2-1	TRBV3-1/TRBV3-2	ASSQDRAGGQF
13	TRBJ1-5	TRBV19	ASSPTGAGNQPQH
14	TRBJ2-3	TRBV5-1	ASSLGPGASTDTQY
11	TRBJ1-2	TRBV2	ASSARVAYGYT
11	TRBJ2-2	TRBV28	ASQQGLTGELF
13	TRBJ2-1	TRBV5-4	ASSQQGSLYNEQF
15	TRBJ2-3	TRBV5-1	ASSLGTSGGVTDTQY
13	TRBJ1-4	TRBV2	ASSGSESTNEKLF
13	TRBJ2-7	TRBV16	ASSPFLGQAYEQY
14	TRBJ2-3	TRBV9	ASSVRDSLGTDTQY
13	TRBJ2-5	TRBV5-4	ASSRWGGHQETQY
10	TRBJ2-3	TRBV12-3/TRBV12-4	ASRSYTDTQY